This T cell receptor (beta chain) stems from a study of cytomegalovirus exposure and HLA in healthy donors. About the study: Findings of an earlier analysis included some 110 million unique TCR beta sequences from some 200 million T cells.

It was with 60 Vbeta and 13 Jbeta primers that the PCR ran. Profiled with immunoSEQ multiplex PCR; TCRdb holds only in-frame clones, not every one. Of about 160,000 clones in the sample, roughly 89% were seen once. The CDR3 is made up of 15 amino acids. The germline CDR1 and CDR2 sequences are SGDLS and YYNGEE. The J segment lost 5 bases and the V segment lost 3 bases, leaving 10 bases of the junction unmatched. This TCR came from a woman in her thirties in good health and CMV-seronegative. V gene TRBV9 combines with J gene TRBJ2-7, with 8 positions matching TRBD1. The sample consisted of PBMCs. CDR3 coding DNA: TGTGCCAGCAGCGCGCCGGACAGGGCTAATGACGAGCAGTACTTC. It yields the protein CASSAPDRANDEQYF.